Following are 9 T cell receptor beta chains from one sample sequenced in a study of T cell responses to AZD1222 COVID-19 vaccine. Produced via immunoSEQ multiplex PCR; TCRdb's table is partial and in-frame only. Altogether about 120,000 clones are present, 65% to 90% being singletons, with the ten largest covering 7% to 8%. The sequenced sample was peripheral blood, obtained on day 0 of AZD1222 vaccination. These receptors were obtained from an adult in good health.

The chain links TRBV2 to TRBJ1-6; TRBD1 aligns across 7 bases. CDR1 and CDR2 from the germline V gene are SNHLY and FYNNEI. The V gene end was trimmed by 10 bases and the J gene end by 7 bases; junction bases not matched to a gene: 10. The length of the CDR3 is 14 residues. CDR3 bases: TGTGCCACCATTCTACAGGGGCGGAATTCACCCCTCCACTTT. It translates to CATILQGRNSPLHF.

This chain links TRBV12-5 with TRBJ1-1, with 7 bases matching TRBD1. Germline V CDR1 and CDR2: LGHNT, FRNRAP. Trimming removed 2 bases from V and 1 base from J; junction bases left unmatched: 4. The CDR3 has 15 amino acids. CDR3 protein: CASGLHQGGNTEAFF. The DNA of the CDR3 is TGTGCTAGTGGTTTGCACCAGGGGGGGAACACTGAAGCTTTCTTT.

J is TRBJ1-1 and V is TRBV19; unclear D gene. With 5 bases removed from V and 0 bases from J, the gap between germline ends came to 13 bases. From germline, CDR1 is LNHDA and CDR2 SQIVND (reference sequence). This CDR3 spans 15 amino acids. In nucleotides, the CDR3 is TGTGCCAGTAGTCTCCCCCGGACCCTGAACACTGAAGCTTTCTTT. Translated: CASSLPRTLNTEAFF.

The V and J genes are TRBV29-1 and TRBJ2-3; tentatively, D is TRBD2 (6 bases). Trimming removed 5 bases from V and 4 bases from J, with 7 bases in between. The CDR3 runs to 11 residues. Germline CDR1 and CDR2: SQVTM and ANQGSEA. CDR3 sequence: CSVRRADTQYF. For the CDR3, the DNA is TGCAGCGTTAGGAGGGCAGATACGCAGTATTTT.

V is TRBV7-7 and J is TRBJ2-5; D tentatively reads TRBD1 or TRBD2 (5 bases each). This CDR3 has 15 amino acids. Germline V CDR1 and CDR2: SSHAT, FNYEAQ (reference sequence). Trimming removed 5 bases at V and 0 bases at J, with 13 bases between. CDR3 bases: TGTGCCAGCAGCGTTGGTGGGGGTGACCAAGAGACCCAGTACTTC. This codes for CASSVGGGDQETQYF.

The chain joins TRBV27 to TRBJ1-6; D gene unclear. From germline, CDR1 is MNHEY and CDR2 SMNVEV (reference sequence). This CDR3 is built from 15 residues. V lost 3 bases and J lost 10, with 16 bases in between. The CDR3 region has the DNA TGTGCCAGCAGTTTGCAGGCCCCAATGGGATCACCCCTCCACTTT. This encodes CASSLQAPMGSPLHF.

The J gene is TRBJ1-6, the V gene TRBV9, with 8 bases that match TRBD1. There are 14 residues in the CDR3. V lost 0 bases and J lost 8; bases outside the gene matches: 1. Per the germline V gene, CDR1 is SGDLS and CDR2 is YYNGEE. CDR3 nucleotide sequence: TGTGCCAGCAGCGTAGGACAGGGGTATTCACCCCTCCACTTT. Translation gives CASSVGQGYSPLHF.

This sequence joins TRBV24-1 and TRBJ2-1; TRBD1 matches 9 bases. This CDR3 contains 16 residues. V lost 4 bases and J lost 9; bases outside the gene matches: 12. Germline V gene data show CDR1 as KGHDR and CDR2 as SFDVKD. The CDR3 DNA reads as TGTGCCACCAGTGACTCAGGACAGGGGTGGTTTGGTGAGCAGTTCTTC. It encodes CATSDSGQGWFGEQFF.

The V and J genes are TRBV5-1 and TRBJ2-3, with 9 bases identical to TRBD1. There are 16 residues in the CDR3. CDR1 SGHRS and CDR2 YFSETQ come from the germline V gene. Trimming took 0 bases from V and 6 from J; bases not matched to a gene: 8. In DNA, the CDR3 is TGCGCCAGCAGCTTGGGACGGGACAGGGTTTCGGATACGCAGTATTTT. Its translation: CASSLGRDRVSDTQYF.